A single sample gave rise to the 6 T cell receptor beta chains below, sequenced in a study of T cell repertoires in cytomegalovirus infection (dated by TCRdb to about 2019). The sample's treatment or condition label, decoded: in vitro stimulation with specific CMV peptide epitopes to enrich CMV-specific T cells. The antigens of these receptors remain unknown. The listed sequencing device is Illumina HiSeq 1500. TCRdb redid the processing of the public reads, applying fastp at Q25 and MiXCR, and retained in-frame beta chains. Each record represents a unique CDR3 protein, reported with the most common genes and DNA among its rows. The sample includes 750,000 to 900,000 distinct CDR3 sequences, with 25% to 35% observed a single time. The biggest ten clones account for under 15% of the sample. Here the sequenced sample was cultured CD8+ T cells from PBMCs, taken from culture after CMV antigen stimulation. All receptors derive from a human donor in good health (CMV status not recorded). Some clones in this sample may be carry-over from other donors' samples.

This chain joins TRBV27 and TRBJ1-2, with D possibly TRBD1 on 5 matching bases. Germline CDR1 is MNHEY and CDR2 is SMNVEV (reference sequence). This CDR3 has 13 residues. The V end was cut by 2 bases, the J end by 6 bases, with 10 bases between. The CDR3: CASSLGGIDGYTF. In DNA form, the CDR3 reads TGTGCCAGCAGTTTAGGGGGGATCGATGGCTACACCTTC.

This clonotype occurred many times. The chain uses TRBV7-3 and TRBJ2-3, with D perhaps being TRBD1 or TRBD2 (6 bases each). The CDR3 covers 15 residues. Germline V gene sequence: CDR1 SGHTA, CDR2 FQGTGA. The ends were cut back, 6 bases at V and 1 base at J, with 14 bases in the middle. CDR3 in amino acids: CASSPGGGRTDTQYF. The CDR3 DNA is TGTGCCAGCAGTCCCGGGGGCGGTCGCACAGATACGCAGTATTTT. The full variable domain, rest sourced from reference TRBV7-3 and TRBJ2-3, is GAGVSQTPSNKVTEKGKYVELRCDPISGHTALYWYRQSLGQGPEFLIYFQGTGAADDSGLPNDRFFAVRPEGSVSTLKIQRTERGDSAVYLCASSPGGGRTDTQYFGPGTRLTVL.

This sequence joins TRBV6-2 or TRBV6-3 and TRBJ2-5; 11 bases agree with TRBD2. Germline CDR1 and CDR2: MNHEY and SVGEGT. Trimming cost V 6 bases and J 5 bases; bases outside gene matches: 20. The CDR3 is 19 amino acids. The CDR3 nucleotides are TGTGCCAGCAGGACTCTAGCGGGGGGACCACAGGCTGATTGGGAGACCCAGTACTTC. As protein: CASRTLAGGPQADWETQYF.

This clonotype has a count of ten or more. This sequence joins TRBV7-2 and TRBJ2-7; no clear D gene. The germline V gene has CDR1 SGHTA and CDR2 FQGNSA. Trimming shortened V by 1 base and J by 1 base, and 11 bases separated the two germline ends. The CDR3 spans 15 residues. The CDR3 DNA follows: TGTGCCAGCAGCTTAGTAGATGACCCTTCCTACGAGCAGTACGTC. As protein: CASSLVDDPSYEQYV.

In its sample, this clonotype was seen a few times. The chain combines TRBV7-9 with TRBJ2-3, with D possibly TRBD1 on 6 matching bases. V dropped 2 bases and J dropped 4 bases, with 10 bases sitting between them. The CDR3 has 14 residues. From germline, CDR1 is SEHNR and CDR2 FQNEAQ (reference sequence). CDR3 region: CASSLTEGADTQYF. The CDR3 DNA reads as TGTGCCAGCAGCTTAACCGAGGGGGCAGATACGCAGTATTTT.

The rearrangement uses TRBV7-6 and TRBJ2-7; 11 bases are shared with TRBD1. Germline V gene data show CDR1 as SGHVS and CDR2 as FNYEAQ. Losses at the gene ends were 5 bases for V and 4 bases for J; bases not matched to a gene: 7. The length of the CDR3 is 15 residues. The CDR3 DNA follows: TGTGCCAGCAGCCAGGACAGGGGGCAAGTATACGAGCAGTACTTC. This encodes CASSQDRGQVYEQYF.